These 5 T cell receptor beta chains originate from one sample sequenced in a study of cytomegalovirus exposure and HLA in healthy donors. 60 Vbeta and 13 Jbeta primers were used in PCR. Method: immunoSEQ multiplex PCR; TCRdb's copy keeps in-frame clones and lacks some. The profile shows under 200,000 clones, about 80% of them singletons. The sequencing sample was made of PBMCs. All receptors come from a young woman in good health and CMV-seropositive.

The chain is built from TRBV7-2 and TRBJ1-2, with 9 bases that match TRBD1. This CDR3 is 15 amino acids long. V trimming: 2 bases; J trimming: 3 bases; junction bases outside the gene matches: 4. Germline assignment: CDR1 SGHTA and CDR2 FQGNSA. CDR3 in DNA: TGTGCCAGCAGCTTATCGGGACAGGGATACTATGGCTACACCTTC. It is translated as CASSLSGQGYYGYTF.

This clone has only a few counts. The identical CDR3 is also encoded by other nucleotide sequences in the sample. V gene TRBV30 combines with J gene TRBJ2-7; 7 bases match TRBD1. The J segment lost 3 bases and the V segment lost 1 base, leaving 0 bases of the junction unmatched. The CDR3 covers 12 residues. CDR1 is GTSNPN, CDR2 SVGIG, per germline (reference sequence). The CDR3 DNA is TGTGCCTGGAGTGCAGGGGGCTACGAGCAGTACTTC. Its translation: CAWSAGGYEQYF. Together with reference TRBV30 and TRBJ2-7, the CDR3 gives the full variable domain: SQTIHQWPATLVQPVGSPLSLECTVEGTSNPNLYWYRQAAGRGLQLLFYSVGIGQISSEVPQNLSASRPQDRQFILSSKKLLLSDSGFYLCAWSAGGYEQYFGPGTRLTVT.

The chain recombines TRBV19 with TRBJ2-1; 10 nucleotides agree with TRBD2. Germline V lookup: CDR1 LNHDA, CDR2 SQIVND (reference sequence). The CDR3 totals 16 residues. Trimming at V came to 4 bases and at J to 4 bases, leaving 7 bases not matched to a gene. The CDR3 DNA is TGTGCCAGTAGTACAACAGCGGGAGGGTTTTACAATGAGCAGTTCTTC. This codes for CASSTTAGGFYNEQFF.

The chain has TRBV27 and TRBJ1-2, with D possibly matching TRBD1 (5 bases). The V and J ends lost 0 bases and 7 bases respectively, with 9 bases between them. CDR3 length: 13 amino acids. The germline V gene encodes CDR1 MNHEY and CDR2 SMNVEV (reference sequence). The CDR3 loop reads CASSLSLQGGYTF. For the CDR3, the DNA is TGTGCCAGCAGTTTATCCCTTCAGGGTGGCTACACCTTC.

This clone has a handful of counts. CDR3 sequence reads: CASSPDRANAAFF. The CDR3 bases are TGTGCCAGCAGCCCGGACAGGGCAAATGCAGCTTTCTTT. The V and J genes are TRBV7-9 and TRBJ1-1, with TRBD1 matching over 8 bases. V lost 5 bases and J lost 10; bases outside the gene matches: 9. The CDR3 has 13 residues. The germline CDR1 and CDR2 sequences are SEHNR and FQNEAQ (reference sequence).